This T cell receptor (beta chain) is drawn from a study of cytomegalovirus exposure and HLA in healthy donors (dated by TCRdb to the late 2010s). Some background on the complete study: An earlier analysis of approximately 550 of the donors reported 276 Gb of sequence data and 100 million to 130 million unique TCR beta sequences from approximately 180 million T cells. An early release covering around 630 HLA-typed donors comprised about 290 gigabases of sequencing data and roughly 86 million unique TCR sequences. Among the approximately 400 genotyped donors, about 83% belonged to the genetic ancestry cluster associated with self-reported Caucasian donors. The study was designed to test whether signatures of past pathogen exposure could be identified by cataloging public T cell receptors. The study profiled the T cell repertoires of some 610 subjects by immunosequencing and related them to cytomegalovirus serostatus. A separate validation cohort of more than 100 different subjects was used in addition to the approximately 700-subject first cohort. The study combined high-throughput TCR immunosequencing, statistical association of individual TCRs with disease status, and machine learning to predict cytomegalovirus infection status. A later analysis re-examined previously published TCR beta repertoires from about 700 donors and added high-resolution HLA genotyping to investigate patterns of TCR occurrence. In the later analysis, no new phenotypic data were used to find candidate immune exposures; instead, reliance was placed on TCR beta sequences and their occurrence across donors. An earlier analysis of approximately 580 of the donors used high-throughput TCR beta sequencing to judge whether each TCR beta V gene segment behaved as functional or pseudogenic. Donor age, sex, ethnicity and CMV serostatus were compiled alongside the repertoire data. In a later genetic analysis, genome-wide SNP genotypes for about three fifths of the roughly 670 donors were used, and that subset was treated as a discovery cohort. All discovery cohort repertoires had been generated on a single sequencing platform. Class I and class II HLA loci were covered by the typing at four-digit resolution. Typing coverage differed by locus: A, B, C, DRB1 and DQB1 were typed in roughly 620-640 donors, DQA1 in roughly 510, DPA1 in 600 to 610, and DPB1 in around 490. Roughly 5 DR-DQ haplotypes were handled as single units for association and clustering, since linkage in the cohort was strong. On average, roughly 200,000 unique TCR beta nucleotide sequences were sequenced per donor among a few hundred genotyped donors of the cohort, with 15% to 20% of those sequences being non-productive. Paper-wide results and their limitations: A cluster of highly shared sequence variants was judged likely to represent a technical artifact of the sequencing pipeline. While some public TCRs were present in many individuals, most TCR sequences turned up only very rarely across donors. The cohort was sequenced for TCR beta chains only, and without alpha or paired-chain data the features that could be detected were limited. An association between a missense DCLRE1C variant and V-gene and J-gene trimming of TCR beta chains was found in a later genetic analysis and replicated in an independent cohort. The 87-base-pair reads could not distinguish some IMGT-functional V segments, including TRBV6-2 and TRBV6-3, so those segments were excluded. Because counts were too low, seventeen rarely observed V segments, including chromosome 9 orphons, were excluded from the earlier analysis of about 500 of the donors. In an earlier analysis of fewer than 750 of the donors, most TCR beta V segments were observed in productive rearrangements about 90% or about 30% of the time, broadly matching IMGT annotations. A later genetic analysis reported fewer N-insertions in productive TCRs among donors in an Asian-associated ancestry cluster than the approximately 700-donor mean. According to a later analysis, most CMV-associated TCR beta chains appeared to be HLA-restricted, and the HLA associations seemed to be driven largely by CMV exposure. According to the authors, the approach could potentially be generalized to other disease states and immunological phenotypes. According to a later analysis, parvovirus B19, influenza, CMV and Epstein-Barr virus appeared linked to several top co-occurrence clusters. CMV serostatus was the only immune exposure information available for the cohort. The presence/absence analyses assumed that sequencing depth was roughly uniform across donors, and that assumption may not be true. According to a later analysis, TCR association rates differed among HLA loci, with DRB1 alleles showing the most associated TCRs and HLA-C alleles showing the fewest. When HLA alleles, especially DR and DQ, strongly co-occurred, attributing TCR associations to individual alleles was difficult. In a later analysis, HLA-associated TCR beta chains were found to be more clonally expanded and to have lower generation probabilities than equally common non-associated chains. A further reported finding was that TCR beta sequences accurately predicted the HLA-A and HLA-B alleles for most subjects in the first cohort. At a false discovery rate of 0.05, a later analysis linked some 17,000 TCR beta sequences to specific HLA alleles. Correlated functional status among segregating V segments might be attributable to linkage disequilibrium, but an unknown experimental factor could not be ruled out. A total of fewer than 200 TCR beta chains were listed by the study as associated with cytomegalovirus. In vitro tests confirmed that a few of the cytomegalovirus-associated TCR beta chains recognize cytomegalovirus antigens. Because some donors lacked HLA typing at each locus, the association tests relied only on the typed subset. The classifier was reported to diagnose cytomegalovirus status with high specificity and sensitivity in both the original cohort and the validation cohort.

The cohort was made up of approximately 670 healthy bone marrow donors. All cohort members were sampled while nominally healthy, although unrecorded immune exposures were likely present. The donor was CMV seropositive and was included in the group of 289 seropositive cohort members. A peripheral blood sample was collected from each donor, and TCR beta sequencing was performed on peripheral blood mononuclear cells. The Qiagen DNeasy Blood Extraction Kit was used to extract genomic DNA from the blood cell samples. For CDR1 and CDR2, the germline V gene lists MNHNS and SASEGT. V loses 9 bases of germline sequence and J loses 4 bases, and the interval between the two ends is 15 bases. Measured from the cysteine to the phenylalanine, the CDR3 is 13 residues long. Only the CDR3 part of the read is kept: 39 bases, read in frame from the first base. The library came from the immunoSEQ multiplex PCR assay. A mixture of 60 forward primers for TCR Vbeta segments and 13 reverse primers for TCR Jbeta segments was used in the multiplex PCR. The CDR3 region of rearranged TCR beta genes was amplified from genomic DNA by a multiplex PCR assay. The Illumina HiSeq System was used to sequence the amplified TCR beta libraries as 87-base-pair reads. Concerning the study's data processing: A later analysis tallied some 79 million unique TCR beta chains across the roughly 610 repertoires, and approximately 12 million of those chains were shared by two or more donors. Raw reads were error-corrected and collapsed into unique sequences by a nearest-neighbor algorithm in which closely related sequences were merged to remove PCR and sequencing errors. To assign V, D and J gene segments, CDR3 sequences were aligned to IMGT reference sequences. Each retained sequence needed at least a six-nucleotide match to both a V gene segment and a J gene segment. A rearrangement was called productive if the CDR3 had no stop codons and remained in frame with V and J, and every other rearrangement was called non-productive. CDR3 was defined by IMGT convention, running from the second conserved V-encoded cysteine to the conserved J-encoded phenylalanine. The earlier analysis of about 640 of the donors excluded any sequence lacking an unambiguous match to a single V gene segment. In an earlier analysis of approximately 550 of the donors, V segments were called functional above 56.7% productive rearrangements and were called segregating when the between-donor standard deviation exceeded 5%. A statistical classification framework was developed to diagnose cytomegalovirus status using the catalog of TCR beta chain sequences. In a later analysis, V and J genes were assigned by comparing TCR nucleotide sequences against IMGT/GENE-DB human TR gene sequences. In a later analysis, CDR3 sequences and most-parsimonious VDJ recombination scenarios were assigned using the TCRdist pipeline. In a later analysis, each TCR beta chain was defined by its CDR3 amino acid sequence together with its V-gene family, and reads lacking a unique V-gene family were excluded. To address suspected cross-contamination and a sequencing artifact, a later analysis removed under 600 highly shared, low-generation-probability nucleotide sequences. In a later analysis, a clonal expansion index for each public chain was calculated from normalized within-repertoire ranks of inferred template counts. In a later analysis, generation probabilities were computed using a VDJ recombination model fitted to out-of-frame rearrangements, and the results were checked against IGoR. Hypergeometric tests were used in a later analysis to score TCR-TCR, TCR-HLA and TCR-CMV co-occurrence, with a repertoire-size bias correction applied to the TCR pairs. False discovery rates were estimated in a later analysis by permuting HLA or CMV assignments 20 times. A later analysis grouped co-occurring TCRs with DBSCAN, adding TCRdist sequence similarity when clustering within HLA-allele-positive subsets. Co-occurrence clustering excluded repertoires with fewer than 30,000 or more than 120,000 public chains, plus five with anomalous nucleotide sharing. The clones in this table, taken by TCRdb from immuneACCESS, are in-frame only. Not every clone is retained; where verified, under half of the shortfall comes from an unresolved V gene, and the cause of the rest is unknown. The V and J calls and clone size were taken over from that table, and D and trimming were inferred from the DNA. In this sample the table shows about 150,000 clones, around three quarters of which occur a single time. About 13% of the sample rests with the top ten.

Comments on this clone: Its antigen is still unknown. Base qualities are not recorded, but no much larger clone differs from it by a single base.

Sequencing was performed on PBMCs. The sequence came from a man between 35 and 55 years old in good health and CMV-seropositive. The chain employs TRBV6-1 and TRBJ1-2; tentative D gene TRBD1, with 6 bases matching. This receptor carries the CDR3 CASQQGFSYGYTF. The DNA sequence is given as TGTGCCAGTCAACAGGGATTCAGCTATGGCTACACCTTC.